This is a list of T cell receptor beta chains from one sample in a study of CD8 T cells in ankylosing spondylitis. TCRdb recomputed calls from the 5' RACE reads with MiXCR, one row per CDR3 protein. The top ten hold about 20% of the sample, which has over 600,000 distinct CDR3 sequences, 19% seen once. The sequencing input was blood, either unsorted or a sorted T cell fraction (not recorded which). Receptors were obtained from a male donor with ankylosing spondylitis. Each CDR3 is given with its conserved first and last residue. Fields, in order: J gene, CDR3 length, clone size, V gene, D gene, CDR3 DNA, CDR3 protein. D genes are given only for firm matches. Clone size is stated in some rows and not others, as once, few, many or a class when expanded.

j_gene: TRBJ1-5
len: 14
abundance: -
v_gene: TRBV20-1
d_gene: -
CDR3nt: TGCAGTGCTAGGGACGACAGGTGGGGTCAGCCCCAGCATTTT
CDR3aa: CSARDDRWGQPQHF

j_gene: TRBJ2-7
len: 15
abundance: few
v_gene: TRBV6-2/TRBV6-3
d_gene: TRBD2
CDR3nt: TGTGCCAGCAACCACGGACTAGCGGGAGTCTACGAGCAGTACTTC
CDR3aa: CASNHGLAGVYEQYF

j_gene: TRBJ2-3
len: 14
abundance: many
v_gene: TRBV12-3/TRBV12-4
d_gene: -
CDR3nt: TGTGCCAGCAGTTTAAAGATCGCCGGCTTCCCGCAGTATTTT
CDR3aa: CASSLKIAGFPQYF

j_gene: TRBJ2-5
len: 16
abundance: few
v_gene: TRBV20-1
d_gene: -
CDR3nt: TGCAGTGCTAGAGATCGGGGCGTAGCCTTTCAAGAGACCCAGTACTTC
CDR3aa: CSARDRGVAFQETQYF

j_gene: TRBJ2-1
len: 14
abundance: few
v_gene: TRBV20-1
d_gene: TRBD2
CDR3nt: TGCAGTGCTAGAGGGACTAGCGGATACAATGAGCAGTTCTTC
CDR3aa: CSARGTSGYNEQFF

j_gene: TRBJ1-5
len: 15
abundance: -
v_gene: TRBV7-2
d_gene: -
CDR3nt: TGTGCCAGCAGCTTAGTCGCAGGGGACAATCAGCCCCAGCATTTT
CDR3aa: CASSLVAGDNQPQHF

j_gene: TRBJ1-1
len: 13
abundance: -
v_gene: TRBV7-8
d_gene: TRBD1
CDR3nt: TGTGCCAGCAGCTTTTACCAGGGGGCTCGTGCTTTCTTT
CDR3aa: CASSFYQGARAFF

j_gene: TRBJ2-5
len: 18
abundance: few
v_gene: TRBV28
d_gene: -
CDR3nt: TGTGCCAGCAGTTTCACGGGCCGTCCGCAGGGTCCCCAAGAGACCCAGTACTTC
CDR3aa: CASSFTGRPQGPQETQYF

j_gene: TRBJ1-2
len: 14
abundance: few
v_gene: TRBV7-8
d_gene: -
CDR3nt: TGTGCCAGCAGCCCCGGGGACCATAGACGGGGCTACACCTTC
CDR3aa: CASSPGDHRRGYTF

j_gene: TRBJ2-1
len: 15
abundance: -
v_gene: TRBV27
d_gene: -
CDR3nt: TGTGCCAGCGGTCCGGGAGCCTCCTCCTACAATGAGCAGTTCTTC
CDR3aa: CASGPGASSYNEQFF

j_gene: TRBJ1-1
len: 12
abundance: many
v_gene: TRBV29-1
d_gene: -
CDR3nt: TGCAGCGTTGCGGACGGGAACACTGAAGCTTTCTTT
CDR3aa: CSVADGNTEAFF

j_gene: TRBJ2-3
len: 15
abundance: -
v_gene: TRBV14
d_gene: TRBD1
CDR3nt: TGTGCCAGCAGCCTTCAAGGGGGCAGCCGAGATACGCAGTATTTT
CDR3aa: CASSLQGGSRDTQYF

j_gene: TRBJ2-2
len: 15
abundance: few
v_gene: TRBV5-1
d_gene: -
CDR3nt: TGCGCCAGCAGCTTGCAGGACGCGAACACCGGGGAGCTGTTTTTT
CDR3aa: CASSLQDANTGELFF

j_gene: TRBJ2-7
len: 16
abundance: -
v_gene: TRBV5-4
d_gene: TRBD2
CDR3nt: TGTGCCAGCAGCCCCGAGGAAGCGGGGCCCTCCTACGAGCAGTACTTC
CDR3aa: CASSPEEAGPSYEQYF

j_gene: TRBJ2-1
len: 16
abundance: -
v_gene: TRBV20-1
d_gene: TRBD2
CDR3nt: TGCAGTGCTAGGGGAGCGGGATCTCGAGGCTACAATGAGCAGTTCTTC
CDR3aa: CSARGAGSRGYNEQFF

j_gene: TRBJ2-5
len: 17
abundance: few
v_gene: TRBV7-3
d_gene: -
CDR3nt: TGTGCCAGCAGCTTACTTCCAGCCGGGACCTCCCAAGAGACCCAGTACTTC
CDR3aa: CASSLLPAGTSQETQYF

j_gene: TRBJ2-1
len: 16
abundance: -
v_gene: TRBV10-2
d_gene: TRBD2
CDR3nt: TGCGCCAGCAGTGAGTCTGTCGGGGGGGGTGAGAATGAGCAGTTCTTC
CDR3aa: CASSESVGGGENEQFF

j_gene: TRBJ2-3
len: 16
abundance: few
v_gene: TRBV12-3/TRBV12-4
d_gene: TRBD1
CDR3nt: TGTGCCAGCAGCCCAGGGACAGGGGGCCTCACAGATACGCAGTATTTT
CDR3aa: CASSPGTGGLTDTQYF

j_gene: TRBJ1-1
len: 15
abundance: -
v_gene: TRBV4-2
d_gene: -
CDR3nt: TGTGCCAGCAGCCAAGTAAACATCATGAACACTGAAGCTTTCTTT
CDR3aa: CASSQVNIMNTEAFF

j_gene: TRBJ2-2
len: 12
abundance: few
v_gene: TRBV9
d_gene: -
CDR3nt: TGTGCCAGCAACAGGGATCCCGGGGAGCTGTTTTTT
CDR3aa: CASNRDPGELFF

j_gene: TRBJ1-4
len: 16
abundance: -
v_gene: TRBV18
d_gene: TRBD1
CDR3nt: TGTGCCAGCTCACAAACCTGGACAGGGAGGAGTGAAAAACTGTTTTTT
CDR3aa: CASSQTWTGRSEKLFF

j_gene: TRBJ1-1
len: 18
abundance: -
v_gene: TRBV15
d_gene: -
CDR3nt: TGTGCCACCAGCAGAGATGCTTCGGCAGGTTCAGCGAACACTGAAGCTTTCTTT
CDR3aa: CATSRDASAGSANTEAFF

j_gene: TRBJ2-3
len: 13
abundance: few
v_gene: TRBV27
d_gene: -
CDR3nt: TGTGCCAGCAGTGGTATGGGTGCAGATACGCAGTATTTT
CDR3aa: CASSGMGADTQYF

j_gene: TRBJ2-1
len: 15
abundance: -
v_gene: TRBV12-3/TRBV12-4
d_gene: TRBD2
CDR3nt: TGTGCCAGCAGTTTAGGTAGCGGGGCCAACAATGAGCAGTTCTTC
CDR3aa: CASSLGSGANNEQFF

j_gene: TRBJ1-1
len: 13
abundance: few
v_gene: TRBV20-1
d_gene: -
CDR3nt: TGCAGTGCTGCCGGCGCTAAGAACACTGAAGCTTTCTTT
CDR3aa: CSAAGAKNTEAFF

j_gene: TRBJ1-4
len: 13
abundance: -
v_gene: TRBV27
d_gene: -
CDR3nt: TGTGCCAGCAGGAACAGGGTAGGGGAAAAACTGTTTTTT
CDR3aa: CASRNRVGEKLFF

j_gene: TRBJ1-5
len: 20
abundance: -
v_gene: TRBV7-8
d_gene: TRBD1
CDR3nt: TGTGCCAGCAGCTTGGGAACCGGGACAGGGGGCGCGTGGAGCAATCAGCCCCAGCATTTT
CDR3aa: CASSLGTGTGGAWSNQPQHF

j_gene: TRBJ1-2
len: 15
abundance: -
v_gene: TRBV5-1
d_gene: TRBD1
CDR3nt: TGCGCCAGCAGCGGAAGACAGGGTTTCGACTATGGCTACACCTTC
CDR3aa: CASSGRQGFDYGYTF

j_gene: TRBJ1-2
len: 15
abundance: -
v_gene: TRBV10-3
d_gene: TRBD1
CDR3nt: TGTGCCACCAGTTCGGGACAGGCGGGTTCGGGCGGCTACACCTTC
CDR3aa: CATSSGQAGSGGYTF